The 15 T cell receptor beta chains below all came from one sample that was sequenced in a study of blood T cell repertoires in COVID-19. TCRdb's copy holds only in-frame clones and misses some; the assay was immunoSEQ multiplex PCR. The sample holds 70,000 to 95,000 clones, 70% to 90% seen once. Specimen: peripheral blood. All receptors derive from a woman in her 70s with active or convalescent COVID-19.

This clone was seen a handful of times. The chain couples TRBV7-2 to TRBJ1-1; 9 bases are shared with TRBD1. Per the germline V gene, CDR1 is SGHTA and CDR2 is FQGNSA. V trimming: 6 bases; J trimming: 5 bases; junction bases outside the gene matches: 10. CDR3 size: 15 residues. In nucleotides, the CDR3 is TGTGCCAGCAGAGCAGCACAGGGGGCATGGACTGAAGCTTTCTTT. It yields the protein CASRAAQGAWTEAFF.

The chain is built from TRBV7-2 and TRBJ2-1; 13 bases are shared with TRBD2. The CDR3 length is 15 residues. Germline V gene data show CDR1 as SGHTA and CDR2 as FQGNSA. V gave up 6 bases and J gave up 9 bases; unmatched junction bases: 8. The CDR3 region is CASSSLAGGRSEQFF. As DNA, the CDR3 is TGTGCCAGCAGTTCACTAGCGGGGGGGCGTAGTGAGCAGTTCTTC.

The V and J genes are TRBV4-1 and TRBJ2-1, with 11 bases identical to TRBD2. J was trimmed by 7 bases and V by 6 bases; bases with no gene match: 8. The CDR3 sequence is 15 residues long. Per germline, CDR1 MGHRA and CDR2 YSYEKL. CDR3 amino acids: CASRLLAGAWNEQFF. The CDR3 nucleotides read TGCGCCAGCAGACTACTAGCGGGGGCGTGGAATGAGCAGTTCTTC.

This clone has more than one count but fewer than ten. The rearrangement joins TRBV5-6 to TRBJ1-5; 7 nucleotides agree with TRBD1. Germline V gene lookup returns CDR1 SGHDT and CDR2 YYEEEE. The CDR3 extends over 15 amino acids. After removal of 4 bases from V and 15 bases from J, the junction contained 19 bases not matched to a gene. The CDR3 region is CASSLRTTGRDRPHF. CDR3 in DNA: TGTGCCAGCAGCCTAAGAACAACAGGCCGGGACAGACCGCATTTT.

V usage is TRBV18 and J usage is TRBJ1-2, with D perhaps TRBD1 (5 bases). The germline CDR1 and CDR2 sequences are KGHSH and LQKENI. The CDR3 contains 14 residues. The germline V and J ends were trimmed by 2 bases and 6 bases, with 13 bases remaining between them. CDR3 sequence reads: CASSPWQGIDGYTF. The CDR3 region has the DNA TGTGCCAGCTCACCATGGCAGGGAATCGATGGCTACACCTTC.

The chain carries TRBV6-2 or TRBV6-3 and TRBJ1-5, with no clear D. CDR1 MNHEY and CDR2 SVGEGT come from the germline V gene. This CDR3 is 13 amino acids long. With 0 bases removed from V and 5 bases from J, the gap between germline ends came to 5 bases. Here the CDR3 reads CASSYSIDQPQHF. The CDR3 nucleotides are TGTGCCAGCAGTTACTCCATAGATCAGCCCCAGCATTTT.

CDR3 sequence reads: CASSLARTGGDEQYF. The CDR3 DNA reads as TGCGCCAGCAGCTTGGCCCGGACAGGGGGCGACGAGCAGTACTTC. The chain joins TRBV5-1 to TRBJ2-7; 11 bases align to TRBD1. The germline CDR1 and CDR2 sequences are SGHRS and YFSETQ. Losses at the gene ends were 0 bases for V and 5 bases for J; bases not matched to a gene: 4. The CDR3 length is 15 residues.

CDR3 amino acids: CASSLGTGYQETQYF. In nucleotides, the CDR3 is TGTGCCAGCAGCTTGGGGACAGGGTACCAAGAGACCCAGTACTTC. V and J are TRBV5-6 and TRBJ2-5; 8 bases fit TRBD1. Trimming removed 0 bases from V and 0 bases from J; junction bases left unmatched: 1. The CDR3 is made up of 15 amino acids. Germline-derived CDR1 and CDR2 are SGHDT and YYEEEE.

The chain links TRBV12-5 to TRBJ1-1; 8 positions match TRBD1. V dropped 7 bases and J dropped 4; count of bases not matched to a gene: 5. Germline CDR1 LGHNT, CDR2 FRNRAP. The CDR3 length is 13 residues. The CDR3 DNA reads as TGTGCTAGTGCCAATACAGGGGGCACTGAAGCTTTCTTT. Its translation: CASANTGGTEAFF.

This clone was found once. This chain uses TRBV5-4 with TRBJ1-2, with D unresolved. V was shortened by 0 bases and J by 4 bases, with 10 bases between the two germline ends. Germline CDR1 SGHNT, CDR2 YYREEE (reference sequence). CDR3 length: 14 amino acids. This chain's CDR3 is CASSLAGAGYGYTF. The CDR3 coding sequence is TGTGCCAGCAGCTTGGCGGGTGCCGGCTATGGCTACACCTTC.

In DNA form, the CDR3 reads TGTGCCACCAGTGACCCAGGACTAGCGGGGGGCAATGAGCAGTTCTTC. Its protein is CATSDPGLAGGNEQFF. The gene calls are TRBV24-1 and TRBJ2-1, with TRBD2 identical over 14 bases. The CDR3 runs 16 residues. The J segment lost 6 bases and the V segment lost 4 bases, leaving 4 bases of the junction unmatched. Germline-derived CDR1 and CDR2 are KGHDR and SFDVKD.

The V and J genes are TRBV2 and TRBJ1-1, with D perhaps TRBD1 (6 bases). The CDR3 extends over 14 amino acids. Deletions cut 5 bases from V and 3 bases from J, with 13 bases between. Germline assignment: CDR1 SNHLY and CDR2 FYNNEI. Here the CDR3 reads CASSPGQPYTEAFF. For the CDR3, the DNA is TGTGCCAGCAGTCCAGGACAGCCCTACACTGAAGCTTTCTTT.

The table lists this clone with a few counts. This chain links TRBV10-3 with TRBJ1-4; no firm D call. Trimming took 3 bases from V and 8 from J, leaving 22 bases between them. Per the germline V gene, CDR1 is ENHRY and CDR2 is SYGVKD. This CDR3 is 17 amino acids long. The CDR3 is CAISEVPGWREEEKLFF. CDR3 bases: TGTGCCATCAGTGAAGTTCCCGGCTGGAGGGAGGAGGAAAAACTGTTTTTT.

This clone was detected only a few times. The rearrangement uses TRBV28 and TRBJ1-5; possibly TRBD1 for D (6 bases). Deletions cut 2 bases from V and 4 bases from J, with 15 bases between. This CDR3 is 16 amino acids long. Germline CDR1 MDHEN, CDR2 SYDVKM. CDR3 DNA: TGTGCCAGCAGTTTACATTCAGGGGCCCTGAATCAGCCCCAGCATTTT. It encodes CASSLHSGALNQPQHF. Complete variable domain (other parts from reference TRBV28 and TRBJ1-5): DVKVTQSSRYLVKRTGEKVFLECVQDMDHENMFWYRQDPGLGLRLIYFSYDVKMKEKGDIPEGYSVSREKKERFSLILESASTNQTSMYLCASSLHSGALNQPQHFGDGTRLSIL.

V is TRBV29-1 and J is TRBJ1-2, with a possible D match to TRBD1 (6 bases). This CDR3 contains 11 residues. With 5 bases removed from V and 7 bases from J, the gap between germline ends came to 11 bases. Germline CDR1 is SQVTM and CDR2 is ANQGSEA. The CDR3 protein is CSVSAGVGYTF. For the CDR3, the DNA is TGCAGCGTTTCGGCAGGGGTTGGCTACACCTTC. The whole variable domain, filled in from reference TRBV29-1 and TRBJ1-2, reads SAVISQKPSRDICQRGTSLTIQCQVDSQVTMMFWYRQQPGQSLTLIATANQGSEATYESGFVIDKFPISRPNLTFSTLTVSNMSPEDSSIYLCSVSAGVGYTFGSGTRLTVV.